These 2 T cell receptor beta chains originate from one sample sequenced in a study of OX40 agonist ivuxolimab in advanced cancers. Repertoires were generated with immunoSEQ multiplex PCR, while TCRdb's copy carries only in-frame clones and drops some. Of 20,000 to 25,000 clones listed, around 83% are singletons. Sequencing used CD4+ or CD8+ T cells sorted from blood, obtained in a trial of the OX40 agonist ivuxolimab. These receptors were taken from an adult with an advanced solid tumor such as melanoma, head and neck, liver or kidney cancer.

J is TRBJ2-7 and V is TRBV30; 8 bases agree with TRBD1. The CDR3 covers 12 residues. Germline assignment: CDR1 GTSNPN and CDR2 SVGIG (reference sequence). V dropped 3 bases and J dropped 5; count of bases not matched to a gene: 3. CDR3 bases: TGTGCCTGGAGCGCGACAGGGGACGAGCAGTACTTC. It specifies CAWSATGDEQYF.

This sequence joins TRBV5-1 and TRBJ2-7; tentatively, D is TRBD1 (6 bases). CDR1 and CDR2 from the germline V gene are SGHRS and YFSETQ. V lost 0 bases and J lost 4, with 8 bases in between. CDR3 length equals 13 residues. The CDR3 sequence is CASSLGGQYEQYF. The DNA for the CDR3 is TGCGCCAGCAGCTTGGGAGGACAGTACGAGCAGTACTTC.